This T cell receptor (beta chain) emerged from a study of shared clonotypes between healthy human individuals. Positively selected for CCR7, the CD45RO-negative cells used as naive CD8 cells excluded terminally differentiated effector memory CD45RA+ cells. Researchers divided each subset's genomic DNA evenly across several immunoSEQ plates. Profiling relied on immunoSEQ multiplex PCR, and the TCRdb table lists in-frame clones only, not all of them. This table holds some 2.1 million clones, around 96% found once. This clone was picked up one time. This CDR3 is 16 amino acids long. V was clipped by 3 bases and J by 3 bases; unmatched bases: 10. Germline-derived CDR1 and CDR2 are MNHEY and SVGAGI.

Material for sequencing was naive CD8+ T cells sorted from blood. The chain employs TRBV6-5 and TRBJ2-7; 8 bases line up with TRBD2. The TCR comes from a young man in good health. Here the CDR3 reads CASSYFRAGGGYEQYF. Here the CDR3 DNA reads TGTGCCAGCAGTTATTTTCGGGCGGGAGGAGGCTACGAGCAGTACTTC.